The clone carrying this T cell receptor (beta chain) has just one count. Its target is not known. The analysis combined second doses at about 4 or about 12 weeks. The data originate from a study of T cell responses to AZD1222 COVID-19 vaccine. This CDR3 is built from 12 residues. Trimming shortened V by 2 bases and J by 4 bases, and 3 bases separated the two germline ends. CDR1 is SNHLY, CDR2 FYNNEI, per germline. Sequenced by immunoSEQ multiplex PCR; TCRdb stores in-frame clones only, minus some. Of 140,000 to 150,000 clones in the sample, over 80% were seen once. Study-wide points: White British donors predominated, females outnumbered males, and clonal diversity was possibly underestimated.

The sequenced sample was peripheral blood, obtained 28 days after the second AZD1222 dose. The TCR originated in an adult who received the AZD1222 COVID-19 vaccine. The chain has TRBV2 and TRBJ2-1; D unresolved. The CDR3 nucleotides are TGTGCCAGCAGTGAATCGTACAATGAGCAGTTCTTC. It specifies CASSESYNEQFF.